Sequencing of this T cell receptor (beta chain) was carried out in a study of control samples from healthy donors and cancer patients. Sequenced by immunoSEQ multiplex PCR; TCRdb stores in-frame clones only, minus some. The table shows about 150,000 clones, with roughly 94% occurring only once. V shed 2 bases and J 7 bases; nucleotides not matched to a gene: 9. Germline V gives CDR1 SGHRS, CDR2 YFSETQ. This CDR3 spans 15 amino acids. The V call is TRBV5-1, the J call TRBJ1-1; 9 bases line up with TRBD1. Material for sequencing was blood. The origin of this receptor is a woman between 18 and 29 years old in good health. The CDR3 bases are TGCGCCAGCAGCTTACAGGGGGCGCGGGGTGGTGAAGCTTTCTTT. Translation: CASSLQGARGGEAFF.